Below, one TCR beta chain is given with its context. Its antigen is unidentified. This entry comes from a study of cytomegalovirus exposure and HLA in healthy donors. Study-level points and caveats: Later analysis placed DRB1 highest and HLA-C lowest in TCR association rates, which differed by HLA locus. Testing in vitro showed three CMV-associated chains specific for CMV antigens.

60 Vbeta and 13 Jbeta primers were used in PCR. Assay: immunoSEQ multiplex PCR; the TCRdb copy retains only in-frame clones and omits some. The sample consists of over 200,000 clones, roughly 80% of them appearing once. V dropped 1 base and J dropped 5 bases, with 17 bases sitting between them. The CDR3 sequence is 16 residues long. Looked up from germline, CDR1 is SEHNR and CDR2 is FQNEAQ (reference sequence). Sequences were obtained from PBMCs. This rearrangement joins TRBV7-9 to TRBJ2-5; possible D gene TRBD1, 6 bases. The sequence came from a man between 40 and 49 years old in good health and CMV-seropositive. The CDR3 loop is CASSLGGHSTGETQYF. The CDR3 DNA is TGTGCCAGCAGCTTAGGGGGACACTCAACGGGGGAGACCCAGTACTTC.